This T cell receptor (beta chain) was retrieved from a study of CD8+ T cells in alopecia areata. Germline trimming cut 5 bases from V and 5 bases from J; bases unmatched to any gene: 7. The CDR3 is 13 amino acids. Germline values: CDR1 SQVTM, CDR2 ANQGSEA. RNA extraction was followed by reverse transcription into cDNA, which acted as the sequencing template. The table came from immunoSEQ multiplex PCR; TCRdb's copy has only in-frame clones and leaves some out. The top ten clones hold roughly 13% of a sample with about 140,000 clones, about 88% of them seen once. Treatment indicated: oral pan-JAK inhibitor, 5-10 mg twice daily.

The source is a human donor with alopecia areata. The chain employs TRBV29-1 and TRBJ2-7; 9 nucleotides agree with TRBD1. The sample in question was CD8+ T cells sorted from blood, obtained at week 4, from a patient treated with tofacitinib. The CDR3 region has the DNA TGCAGCGTTTCGACAGGGGGTGGAGACGAGCAGTACTTC. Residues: CSVSTGGGDEQYF.